What follows is one T cell receptor (beta chain) and its context. This sample stems from a study of early T cells in non-severe SARS-CoV-2 infection. TCRdb re-called the 5' RACE reads through MiXCR, storing one row per CDR3 protein. The top ten hold approximately 6.6% of the sample, which has 17,000 or so distinct CDR3 sequences, approximately 5.4% seen once. Looked up from germline, CDR1 is MNHEY and CDR2 is SVGEGT. The CDR3 loop spans 15 amino acids. Trimming removed 5 bases from V and 5 bases from J, with 16 bases in between. The input for sequencing was whole blood, taken at baseline. This chain links TRBV6-2 or TRBV6-3 with TRBJ1-5; possible D gene TRBD1, 5 bases. This sequence originates from an adult who was a healthcare worker with PCR-confirmed SARS-CoV-2 infection or an uninfected control (not recorded which). CDR3 nucleotides: TGTGCCAGCAGTCCTCAGGGAATCGCAGATCAGCCCCAGCATTTT. Its translation is CASSPQGIADQPQHF.